This T cell receptor (beta chain) derives from a study of T-cell memory formation after mild COVID-19. This clonotype was found a few times. TCRdb reprocessed the 5' RACE reads with MiXCR, giving one entry per CDR3 protein. The sample records hundreds of thousands of distinct CDR3 sequences, around 17% being singletons. Germline CDR1 reads SGDLS; CDR2 reads YYNGEE. The CDR3 is 14 amino acids. Trimming stripped 3 bases from V and 7 bases from J, with 14 bases between. This clonotype was sampled from a man aged 18 to 30 who had mild COVID-19 (a few samples of this study predate the infection). Cell type and time point are not known. The chain has TRBV9 and TRBJ2-1, with D maybe TRBD2 (7 bases). The source material was PBMCs or a T cell subset sorted from them (not recorded which). The CDR3 bases are TGTGCCAGCAGCGCCACGAAGGGGGGGAATGAGCAGTTCTTC. Amino acids: CASSATKGGNEQFF. Looking up the rest from reference TRBV9 and TRBJ2-1 gives the full variable domain: DSGVTQTPKHLITATGQRVTLRCSPRSGDLSVYWYQQSLDQGLQFLIQYYNGEERAKGNILERFSAQQFPDLHSELNLSSLELGDSALYFCASSATKGGNEQFFGPGTRLTVL.